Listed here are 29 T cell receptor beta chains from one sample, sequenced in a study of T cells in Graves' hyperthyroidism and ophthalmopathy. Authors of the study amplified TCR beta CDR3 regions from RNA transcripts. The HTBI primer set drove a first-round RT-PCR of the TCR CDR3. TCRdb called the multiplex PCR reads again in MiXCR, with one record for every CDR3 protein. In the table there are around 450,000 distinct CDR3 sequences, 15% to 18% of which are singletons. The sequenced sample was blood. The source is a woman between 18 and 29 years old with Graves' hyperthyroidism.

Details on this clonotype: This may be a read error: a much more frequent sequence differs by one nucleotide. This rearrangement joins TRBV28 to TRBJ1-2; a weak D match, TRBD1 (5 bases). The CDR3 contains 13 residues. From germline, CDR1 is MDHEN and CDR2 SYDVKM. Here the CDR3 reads CAGSWGANYGYTF. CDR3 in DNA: TGTGCCGGCAGTTGGGGGGCTAACTATGGCTACACCTTC.

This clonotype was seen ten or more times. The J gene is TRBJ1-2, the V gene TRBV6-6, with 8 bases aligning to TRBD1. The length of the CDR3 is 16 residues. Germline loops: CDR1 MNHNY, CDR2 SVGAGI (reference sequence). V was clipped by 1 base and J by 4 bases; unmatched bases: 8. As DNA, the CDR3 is TGTGCCAGCAGTTACTGGACAGGGACCGTTGGCTATGGCTACACCTTC. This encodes CASSYWTGTVGYGYTF.

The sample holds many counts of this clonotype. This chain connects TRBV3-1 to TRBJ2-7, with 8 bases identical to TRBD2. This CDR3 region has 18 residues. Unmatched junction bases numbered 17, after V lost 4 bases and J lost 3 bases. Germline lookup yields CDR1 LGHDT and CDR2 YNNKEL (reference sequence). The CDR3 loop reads CASSPRGPSGLLNYEQYF. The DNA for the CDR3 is TGTGCCAGCAGCCCCCGGGGGCCTAGCGGGCTACTTAACTACGAGCAGTACTTC.

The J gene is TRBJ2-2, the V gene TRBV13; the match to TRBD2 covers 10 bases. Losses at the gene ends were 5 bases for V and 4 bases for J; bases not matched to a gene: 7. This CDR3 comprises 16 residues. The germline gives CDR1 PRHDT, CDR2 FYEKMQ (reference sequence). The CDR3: CASSRTSGAVTGELFF. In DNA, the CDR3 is TGTGCCAGCAGCCGAACTAGCGGGGCGGTCACCGGGGAGCTGTTTTTT.

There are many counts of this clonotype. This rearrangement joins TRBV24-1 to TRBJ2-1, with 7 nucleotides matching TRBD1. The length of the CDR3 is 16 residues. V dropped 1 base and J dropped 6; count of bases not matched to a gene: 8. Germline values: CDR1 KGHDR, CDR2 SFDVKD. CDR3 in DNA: TGTGCCACCAGTGATTTCTCACAGGGGCTGAGCAATGAGCAGTTCTTC. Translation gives CATSDFSQGLSNEQFF.

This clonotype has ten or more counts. This chain's CDR3 is CSARDMGEQFF. The CDR3 coding sequence is TGCAGTGCTAGAGATATGGGTGAGCAGTTCTTC. This sequence joins TRBV20-1 and TRBJ2-1; D is ambiguous. There are 11 residues in the CDR3. Germline V gene lookup returns CDR1 DFQATT and CDR2 SNEGSKA (reference sequence). Trimming took off 0 bases at V and 9 bases at J, with 6 bases between the two ends.

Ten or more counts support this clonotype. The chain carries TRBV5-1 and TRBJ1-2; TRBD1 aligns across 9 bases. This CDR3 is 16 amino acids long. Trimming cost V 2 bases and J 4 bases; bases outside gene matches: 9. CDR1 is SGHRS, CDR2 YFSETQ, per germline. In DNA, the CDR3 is TGCGCCAGCAGCTTAACAGGGGGCCGGTCGGGCTATGGCTACACCTTC. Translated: CASSLTGGRSGYGYTF.

CDR3 bases: TGTGCCAGCAGTGAAGGTTGGGAGAACACTGAAGCTTTCTTT. It is translated as CASSEGWENTEAFF. The chain joins TRBV2 to TRBJ1-1; D not certain. Germline-derived CDR1 and CDR2 are SNHLY and FYNNEI. The V end lost 1 base, the J end lost 1 base, and 7 bases lay between the germline ends. The CDR3 is 14 amino acids.

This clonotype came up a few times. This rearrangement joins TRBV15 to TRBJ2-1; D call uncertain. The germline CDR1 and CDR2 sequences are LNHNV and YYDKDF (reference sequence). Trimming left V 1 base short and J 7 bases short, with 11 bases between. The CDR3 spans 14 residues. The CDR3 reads CATSRVDSINEQFF. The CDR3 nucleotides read TGTGCCACCAGCAGAGTAGACTCGATTAATGAGCAGTTCTTC.

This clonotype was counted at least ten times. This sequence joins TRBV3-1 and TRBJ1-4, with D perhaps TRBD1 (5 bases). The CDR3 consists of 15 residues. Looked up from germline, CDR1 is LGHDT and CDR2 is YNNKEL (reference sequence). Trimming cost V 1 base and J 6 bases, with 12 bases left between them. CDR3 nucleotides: TGTGCCAGCAGCCAAGTGCTCAGGGACTATGAAAAACTGTTTTTT. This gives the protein CASSQVLRDYEKLFF.

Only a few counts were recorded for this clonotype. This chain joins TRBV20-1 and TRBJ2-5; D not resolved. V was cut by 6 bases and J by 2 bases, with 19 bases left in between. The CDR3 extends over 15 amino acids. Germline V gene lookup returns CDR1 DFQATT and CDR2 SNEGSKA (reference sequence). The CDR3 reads CSAVGLGGLQETQYF. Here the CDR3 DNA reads TGCAGTGCCGTAGGTTTGGGTGGGTTACAAGAGACCCAGTACTTC.

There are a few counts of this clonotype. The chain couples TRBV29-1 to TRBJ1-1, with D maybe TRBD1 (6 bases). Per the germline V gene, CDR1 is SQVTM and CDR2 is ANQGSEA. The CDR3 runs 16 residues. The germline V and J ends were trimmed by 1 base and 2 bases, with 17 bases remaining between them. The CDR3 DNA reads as TGCAGCGTTGAAGGCAGGGGTGTGCGCAGTAACACTGAAGCTTTCTTT. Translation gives CSVEGRGVRSNTEAFF.

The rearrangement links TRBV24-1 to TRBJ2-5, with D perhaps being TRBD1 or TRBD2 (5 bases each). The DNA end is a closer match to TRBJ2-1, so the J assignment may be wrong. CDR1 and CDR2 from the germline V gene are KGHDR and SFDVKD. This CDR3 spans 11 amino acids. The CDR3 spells CATSDLGTQFF. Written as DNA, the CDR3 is TGTGCCACCAGTGATTTGGGGACCCAGTTCTTC.

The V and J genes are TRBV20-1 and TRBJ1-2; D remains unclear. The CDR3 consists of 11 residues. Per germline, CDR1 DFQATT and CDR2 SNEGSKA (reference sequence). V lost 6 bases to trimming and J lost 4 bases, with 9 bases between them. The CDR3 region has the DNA TGCAGTGCCTTACAAAGCTATGGCTACACCTTC. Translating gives CSALQSYGYTF.

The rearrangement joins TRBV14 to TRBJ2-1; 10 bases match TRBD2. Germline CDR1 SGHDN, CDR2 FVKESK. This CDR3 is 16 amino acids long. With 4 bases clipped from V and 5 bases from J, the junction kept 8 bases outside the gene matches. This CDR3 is CASSLSLLAGDNEQFF. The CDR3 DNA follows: TGTGCCAGCAGCCTAAGCCTTCTAGCGGGGGACAATGAGCAGTTCTTC.

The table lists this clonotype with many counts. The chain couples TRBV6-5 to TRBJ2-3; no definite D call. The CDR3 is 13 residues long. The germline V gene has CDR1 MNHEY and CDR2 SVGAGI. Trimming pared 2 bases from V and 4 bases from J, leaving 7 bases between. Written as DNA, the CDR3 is TGTGCCAGCAGTTACGGGGAAGCAGATACGCAGTATTTT. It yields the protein CASSYGEADTQYF.

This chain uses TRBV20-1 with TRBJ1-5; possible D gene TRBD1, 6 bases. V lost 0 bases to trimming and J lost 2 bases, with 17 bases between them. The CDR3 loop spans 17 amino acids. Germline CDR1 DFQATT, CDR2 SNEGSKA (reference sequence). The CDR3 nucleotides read TGCAGTGCTAGAGAGATTCGGCAGGGGACTGGCAATCAGCCCCAGCATTTT. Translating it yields CSAREIRQGTGNQPQHF.

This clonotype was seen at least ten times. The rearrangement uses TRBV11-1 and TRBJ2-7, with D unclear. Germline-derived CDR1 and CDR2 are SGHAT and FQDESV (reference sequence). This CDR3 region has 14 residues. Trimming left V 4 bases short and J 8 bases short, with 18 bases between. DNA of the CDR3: TGTGCCAGCAGCTCCGGAGCAACATCCATCCAGCAGTACTTC. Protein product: CASSSGATSIQQYF.

CDR3 region: CASSLVSPDRSSGNTIYF. CDR3 nucleotides: TGTGCCAGCAGCTTGGTATCACCGGACAGAAGCTCTGGAAACACCATATATTTT. The chain carries TRBV5-5 and TRBJ1-3, with D tentatively TRBD1 (6 bases). The CDR3 spans 18 residues. The V end lost 0 bases, the J end lost 0 bases, and 16 bases lay between the germline ends. Germline V gene data show CDR1 as SGHKS and CDR2 as YYEKEE (reference sequence).

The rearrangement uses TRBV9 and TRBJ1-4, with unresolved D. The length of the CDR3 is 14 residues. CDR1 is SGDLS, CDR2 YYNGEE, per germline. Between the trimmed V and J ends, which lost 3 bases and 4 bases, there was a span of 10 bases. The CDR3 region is CASSALDGNEKLFF. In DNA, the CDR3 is TGTGCCAGCAGCGCCCTCGACGGTAATGAAAAACTGTTTTTT.

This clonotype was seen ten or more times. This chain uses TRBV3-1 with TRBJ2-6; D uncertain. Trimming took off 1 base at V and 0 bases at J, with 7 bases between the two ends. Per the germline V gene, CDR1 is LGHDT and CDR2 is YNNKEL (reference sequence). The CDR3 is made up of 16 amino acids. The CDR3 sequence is CASSQAISSGANVLTF. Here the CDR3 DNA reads TGTGCCAGCAGCCAAGCTATAAGCTCTGGGGCCAACGTCCTGACTTTC.

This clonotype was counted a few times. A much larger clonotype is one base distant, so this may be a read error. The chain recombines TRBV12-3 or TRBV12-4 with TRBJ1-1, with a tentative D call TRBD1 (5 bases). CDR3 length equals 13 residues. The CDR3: CASRQDLRTGAFF. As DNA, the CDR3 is TGTGCCAGCAGACAGGATTTAAGGACTGGAGCTTTCTTT.

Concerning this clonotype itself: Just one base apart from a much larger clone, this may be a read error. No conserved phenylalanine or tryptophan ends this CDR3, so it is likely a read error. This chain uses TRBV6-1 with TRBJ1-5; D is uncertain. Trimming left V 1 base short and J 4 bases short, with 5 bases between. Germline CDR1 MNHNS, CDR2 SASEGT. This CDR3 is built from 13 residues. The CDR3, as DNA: TGTGCCAGCAGTGAAGGCATTAATCAGCCCCAGCATTCT. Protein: CASSEGINQPQHS.

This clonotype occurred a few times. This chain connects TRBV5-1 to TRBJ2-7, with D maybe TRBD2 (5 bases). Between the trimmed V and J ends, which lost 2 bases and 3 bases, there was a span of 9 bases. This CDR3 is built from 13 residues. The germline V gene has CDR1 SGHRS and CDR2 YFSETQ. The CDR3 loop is CASSFARDYEQYF. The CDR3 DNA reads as TGCGCCAGCAGCTTCGCGAGGGACTACGAGCAGTACTTC.

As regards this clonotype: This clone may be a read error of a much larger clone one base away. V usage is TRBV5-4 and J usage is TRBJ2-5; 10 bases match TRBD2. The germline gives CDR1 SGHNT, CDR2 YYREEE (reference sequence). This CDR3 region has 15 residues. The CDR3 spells CASSFSGGFQETQCF. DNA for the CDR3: TGTGCCAGCAGCTTTAGCGGGGGGTTCCAAGAGACCCAGTGCTTC.

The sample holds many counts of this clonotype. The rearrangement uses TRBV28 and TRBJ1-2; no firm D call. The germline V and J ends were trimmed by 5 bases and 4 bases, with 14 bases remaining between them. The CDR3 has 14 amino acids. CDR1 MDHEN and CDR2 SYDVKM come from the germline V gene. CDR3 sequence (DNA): TGTGCCAGCAGTCCGCCCCCACCTAGCTATGGCTACACCTTC. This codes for CASSPPPPSYGYTF.

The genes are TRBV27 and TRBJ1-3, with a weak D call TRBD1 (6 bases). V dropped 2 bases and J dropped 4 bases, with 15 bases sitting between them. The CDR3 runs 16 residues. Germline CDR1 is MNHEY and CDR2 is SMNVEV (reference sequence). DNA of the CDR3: TGTGCCAGCAGTTTAAGGGGGGGGTACTCAGGAAACACCATATATTTT. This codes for CASSLRGGYSGNTIYF.

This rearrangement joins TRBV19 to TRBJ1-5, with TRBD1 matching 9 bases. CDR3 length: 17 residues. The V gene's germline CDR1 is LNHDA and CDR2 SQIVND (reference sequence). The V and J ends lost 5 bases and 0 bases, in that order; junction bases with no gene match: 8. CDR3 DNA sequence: TGTGCCAGTAGTCCCGGGACAGGGACACTTAGCAATCAGCCCCAGCATTTT. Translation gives CASSPGTGTLSNQPQHF.

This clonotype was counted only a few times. The CDR3 region has the DNA TGTGCCAGTAGTATAGGCGGGGCGCTACTCCGGGAGCTGTTTTTT. The encoded protein is CASSIGGALLRELFF. This chain connects TRBV19 to TRBJ2-2; TRBD2 might be the D (6 bases). V was pared by 1 base and J by 9 bases, with 15 bases between. The CDR3 is 15 residues long. The V gene's germline CDR1 is LNHDA and CDR2 SQIVND (reference sequence).